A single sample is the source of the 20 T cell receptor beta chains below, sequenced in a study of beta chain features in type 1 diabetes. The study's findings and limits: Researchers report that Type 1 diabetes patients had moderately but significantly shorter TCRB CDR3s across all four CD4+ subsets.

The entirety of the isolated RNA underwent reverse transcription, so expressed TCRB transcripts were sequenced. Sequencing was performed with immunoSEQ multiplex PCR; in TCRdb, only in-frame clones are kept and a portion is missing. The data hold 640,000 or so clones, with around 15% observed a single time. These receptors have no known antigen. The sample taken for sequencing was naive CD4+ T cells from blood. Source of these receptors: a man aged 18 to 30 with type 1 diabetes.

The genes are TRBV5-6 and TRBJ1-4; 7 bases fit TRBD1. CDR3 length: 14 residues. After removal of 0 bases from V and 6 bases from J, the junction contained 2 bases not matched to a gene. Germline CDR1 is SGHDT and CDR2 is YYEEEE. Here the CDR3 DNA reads TGTGCCAGCAGCTTGGGGACAGGTTATGAAAAACTGTTTTTT. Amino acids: CASSLGTGYEKLFF.

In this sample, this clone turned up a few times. The CDR3 spells CASRGGTNTEAFF. In DNA form, the CDR3 reads TGTGCCAGCAGGGGCGGAACGAACACTGAAGCTTTCTTT. The chain employs TRBV9 and TRBJ1-1; no reliable D call. From germline, CDR1 is SGDLS and CDR2 YYNGEE. This CDR3 is 13 amino acids long. Trimming took 5 bases from V and 1 from J, leaving 9 bases between them.

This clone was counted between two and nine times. CDR3 in amino acids: CASSTAPGQGDIQYF. For the CDR3, the DNA is TGTGCCAGCAGCACAGCTCCGGGACAGGGTGACATTCAGTACTTC. The rearrangement uses TRBV5-4 and TRBJ2-4, with 9 bases matching TRBD1. This CDR3 has 15 amino acids. J gave up 8 bases and V 4 bases, and 10 bases lay outside the gene matches. Germline V lookup: CDR1 SGHNT, CDR2 YYREEE (reference sequence).

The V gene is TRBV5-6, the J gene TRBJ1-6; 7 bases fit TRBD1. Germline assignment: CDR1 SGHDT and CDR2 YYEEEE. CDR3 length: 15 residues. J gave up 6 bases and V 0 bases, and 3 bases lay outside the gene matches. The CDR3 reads CASSLEGAPNSPLHF. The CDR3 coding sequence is TGTGCCAGCAGCTTGGAGGGGGCGCCTAATTCACCCCTCCACTTT.

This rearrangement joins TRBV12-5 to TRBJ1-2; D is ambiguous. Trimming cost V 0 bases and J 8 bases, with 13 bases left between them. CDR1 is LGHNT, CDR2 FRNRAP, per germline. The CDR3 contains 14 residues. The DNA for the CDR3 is TGTGCTAGTGGTTTGGTACAACCCTCTCGGGGCTACACCTTC. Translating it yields CASGLVQPSRGYTF.

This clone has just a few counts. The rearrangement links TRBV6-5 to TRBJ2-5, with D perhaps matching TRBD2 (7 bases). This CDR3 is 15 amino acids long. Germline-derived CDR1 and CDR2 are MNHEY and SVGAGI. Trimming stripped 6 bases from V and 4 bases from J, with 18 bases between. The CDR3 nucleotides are TGTGCCAGCAGCCCGCGGAGGGGGGGGCTAGAGACCCAGTACTTC. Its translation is CASSPRRGGLETQYF.

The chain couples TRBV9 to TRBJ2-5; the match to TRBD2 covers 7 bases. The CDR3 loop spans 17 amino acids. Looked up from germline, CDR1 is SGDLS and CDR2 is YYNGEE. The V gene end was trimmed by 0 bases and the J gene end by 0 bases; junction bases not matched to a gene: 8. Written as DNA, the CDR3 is TGTGCCAGCAGCGTAGCTGAAGCGGGATCCCACCAAGAGACCCAGTACTTC. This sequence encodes CASSVAEAGSHQETQYF.

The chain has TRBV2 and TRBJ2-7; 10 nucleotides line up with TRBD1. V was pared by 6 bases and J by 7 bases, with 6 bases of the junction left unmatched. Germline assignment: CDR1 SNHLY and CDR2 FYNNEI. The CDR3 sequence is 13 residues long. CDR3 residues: CASSGTGVGEQYF. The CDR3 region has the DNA TGTGCCAGCAGCGGGACAGGGGTAGGTGAGCAGTACTTC.

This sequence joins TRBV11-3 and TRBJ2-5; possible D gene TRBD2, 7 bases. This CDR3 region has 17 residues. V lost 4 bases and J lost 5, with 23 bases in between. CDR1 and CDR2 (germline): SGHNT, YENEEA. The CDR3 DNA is TGTGCCAGCAGCTCCAGGACGGGGGGCCCGTTTGGCGAGACCCAGTACTTC. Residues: CASSSRTGGPFGETQYF.

As DNA, the CDR3 is TGTGCCTGGACCCCCATGAACACTGAAGCTTTCTTT. Residues: CAWTPMNTEAFF. This chain joins TRBV30 and TRBJ1-1; D is unresolved. This CDR3 has 12 amino acids. CDR1 GTSNPN and CDR2 SVGIG come from the germline V gene (reference sequence). V was shortened by 4 bases and J by 0 bases, with 6 bases between the two germline ends.

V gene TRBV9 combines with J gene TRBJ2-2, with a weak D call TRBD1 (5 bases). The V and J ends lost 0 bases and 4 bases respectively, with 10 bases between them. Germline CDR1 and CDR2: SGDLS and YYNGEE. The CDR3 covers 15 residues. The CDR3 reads CASSVAGRVTGELFF. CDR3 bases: TGTGCCAGCAGCGTAGCGGGCAGGGTCACCGGGGAGCTGTTTTTT.

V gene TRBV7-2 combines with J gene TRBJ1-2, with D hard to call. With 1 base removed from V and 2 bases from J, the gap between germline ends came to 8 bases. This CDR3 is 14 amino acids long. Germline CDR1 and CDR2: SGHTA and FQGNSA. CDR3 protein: CASSLGGVNYGYTF. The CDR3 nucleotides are TGTGCCAGCAGCTTAGGGGGAGTGAACTATGGCTACACCTTC.

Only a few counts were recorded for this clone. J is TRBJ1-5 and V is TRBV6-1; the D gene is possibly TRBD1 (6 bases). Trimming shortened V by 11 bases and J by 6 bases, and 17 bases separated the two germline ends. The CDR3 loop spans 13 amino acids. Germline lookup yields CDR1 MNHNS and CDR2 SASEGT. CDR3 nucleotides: TGTGCCGCCCGATCAGGGGTTGGTCAGCCCCAGCATTTT. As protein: CAARSGVGQPQHF.

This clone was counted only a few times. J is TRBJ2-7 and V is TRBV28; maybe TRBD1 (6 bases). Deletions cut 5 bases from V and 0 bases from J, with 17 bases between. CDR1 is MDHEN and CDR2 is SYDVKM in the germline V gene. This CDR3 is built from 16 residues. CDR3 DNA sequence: TGTGCCAGCAGTACAACCGGGTGGACAGACTCCTACGAGCAGTACTTC. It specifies CASSTTGWTDSYEQYF.

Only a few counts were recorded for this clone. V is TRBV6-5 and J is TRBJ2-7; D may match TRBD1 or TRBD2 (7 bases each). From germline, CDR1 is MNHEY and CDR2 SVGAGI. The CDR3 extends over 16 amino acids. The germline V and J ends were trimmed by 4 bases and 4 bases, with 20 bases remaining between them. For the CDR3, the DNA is TGTGCCAGCAGTTCCTGGACAGGCGGGGGCCTATACGAGCAGTACTTC. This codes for CASSSWTGGGLYEQYF.

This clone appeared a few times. CDR3 in amino acids: CASRTDRTSTDTQYF. DNA of the CDR3: TGTGCCAGCAGAACAGACAGGACCTCCACAGATACGCAGTATTTT. The rearrangement joins TRBV6-1 to TRBJ2-3; D may be TRBD1 (6 bases). V was pared by 6 bases and J by 2 bases, with 15 bases between. Germline V CDR1 and CDR2: MNHNS, SASEGT. This CDR3 contains 15 residues.

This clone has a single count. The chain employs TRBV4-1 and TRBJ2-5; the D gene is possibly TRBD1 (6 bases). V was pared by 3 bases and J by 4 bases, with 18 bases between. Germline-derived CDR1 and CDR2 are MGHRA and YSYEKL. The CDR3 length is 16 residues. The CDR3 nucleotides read TGCGCCAGCAGCCATATTAAAGGGGGAAGGGGAGAGACCCAGTACTTC. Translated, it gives CASSHIKGGRGETQYF.

The CDR3 reads CASSYSFSGYSHGYTF. The CDR3 bases are TGTGCCAGCAGTTACTCGTTCTCAGGGTACAGTCATGGCTACACCTTC. This chain uses TRBV6-5 with TRBJ1-2, with TRBD1 as a possible D gene (5 bases). Germline assignment: CDR1 MNHEY and CDR2 SVGAGI. The CDR3 runs 16 residues. V shed 0 bases and J shed 6 bases, with 17 bases lying between them.

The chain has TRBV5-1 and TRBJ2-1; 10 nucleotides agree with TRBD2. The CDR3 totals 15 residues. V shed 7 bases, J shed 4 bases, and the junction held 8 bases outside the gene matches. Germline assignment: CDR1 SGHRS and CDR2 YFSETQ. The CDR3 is CASYPLAGDYNEQFF. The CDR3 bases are TGCGCCAGCTATCCTCTAGCGGGAGATTACAATGAGCAGTTCTTC.

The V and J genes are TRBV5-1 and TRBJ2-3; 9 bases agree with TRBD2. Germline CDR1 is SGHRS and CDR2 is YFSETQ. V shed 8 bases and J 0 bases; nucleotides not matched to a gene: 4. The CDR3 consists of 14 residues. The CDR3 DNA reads TGCGCCAGTAAGACTAGCGGAAGCACAGATACGCAGTATTTT. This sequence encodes CASKTSGSTDTQYF. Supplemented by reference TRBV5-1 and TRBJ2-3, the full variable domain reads KAGVTQTPRYLIKTRGQQVTLSCSPISGHRSVSWYQQTPGQGLQFLFEYFSETQRNKGNFPGRFSGRQFSNSRSEMNVSTLELGDSALYLCASKTSGSTDTQYFGPGTRLTVL.